The 3 T cell receptor beta chains below come from one sample, sequenced in a study of blood T cell repertoires in COVID-19. The repertoire was sequenced with immunoSEQ multiplex PCR; TCRdb's copy has only in-frame clones and lacks some. Found here are more than 250,000 clones, around four fifths of them singletons; the top ten hold around 1.2%. Source material: peripheral blood. The receptors shown here come from a woman in her 50s with acute or convalescent COVID-19.

This clone was seen more than once but under ten times. This chain connects TRBV11-2 to TRBJ2-7; a weak D match, TRBD1 (6 bases). Germline values: CDR1 SGHAT, CDR2 FQNNGV. The CDR3 is 13 amino acids. V gave up 5 bases and J gave up 2 bases, with 10 bases separating them. The CDR3 reads CASSRGQTYEQYF. The CDR3 region has the DNA TGTGCCAGCAGCCGTGGACAGACCTACGAGCAGTACTTC.

The table lists this clone with a count of one. The chain combines TRBV6-5 with TRBJ1-3, with D possibly being TRBD1 (5 bases). CDR1 is MNHEY, CDR2 SVGAGI, per germline. V lost 6 bases to trimming and J lost 2 bases, with 11 bases between them. CDR3 length: 14 amino acids. CDR3: CASRPQGTGNTIYF. CDR3 DNA: TGTGCCAGCAGACCCCAGGGAACTGGAAACACCATATATTTT.

The V and J genes are TRBV6-5 and TRBJ2-1; 8 nucleotides line up with TRBD2. CDR3 length: 14 amino acids. V gave up 6 bases and J gave up 7 bases; unmatched junction bases: 8. Germline V gene lookup returns CDR1 MNHEY and CDR2 SVGAGI. The DNA of the CDR3 is TGTGCCAGCAGATTCGGACTAGCCGGGAATGAGCAGTTCTTC. Its protein product is CASRFGLAGNEQFF.